Many counts were recorded for the clone carrying this T cell receptor beta chain. This sample stems from a study of T-cell memory formation after mild COVID-19. Looked up from germline, CDR1 is SGHRS and CDR2 is YFSETQ. This CDR3 has 16 amino acids. Trimming stripped 4 bases from V and 4 bases from J, with 18 bases between. Constant-segment primers were used for 5'RACE, and the resulting TCR alpha and TCR beta cDNA libraries carried sample barcodes and UMIs. MiXCR, applied by TCRdb to the 5' RACE reads, yields one record per CDR3 protein. The repertoire holds 250,000 to 400,000 distinct CDR3 sequences, with 13% to 15% as singletons.

Sequenced material: PBMCs or a T cell subset sorted from them (not recorded which). This receptor was obtained from a man younger than 35 who had mild COVID-19 (a few samples of this study predate the infection). Cell type and time point are not known. The chain uses TRBV5-1 and TRBJ2-1; D is uncertain. The DNA of the CDR3 is TGCGCCAGCAGCCGTGGATCACCTTGGACGTACAATGAGCAGTTCTTC. Protein: CASSRGSPWTYNEQFF.